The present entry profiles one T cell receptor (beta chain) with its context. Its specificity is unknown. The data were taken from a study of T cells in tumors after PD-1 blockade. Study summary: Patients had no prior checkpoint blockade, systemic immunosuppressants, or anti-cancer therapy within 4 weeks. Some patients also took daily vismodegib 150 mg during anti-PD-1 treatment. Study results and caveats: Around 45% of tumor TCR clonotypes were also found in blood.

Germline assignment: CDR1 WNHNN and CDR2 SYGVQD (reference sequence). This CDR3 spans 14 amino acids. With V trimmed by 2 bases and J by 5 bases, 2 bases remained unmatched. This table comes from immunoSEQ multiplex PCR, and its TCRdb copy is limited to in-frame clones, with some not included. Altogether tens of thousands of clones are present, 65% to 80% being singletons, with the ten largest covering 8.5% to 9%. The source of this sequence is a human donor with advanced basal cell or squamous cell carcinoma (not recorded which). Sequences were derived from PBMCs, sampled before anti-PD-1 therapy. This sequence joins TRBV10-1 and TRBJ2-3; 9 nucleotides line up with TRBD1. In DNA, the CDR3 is TGCGCCAGCAGTGAGGACAGGGGGATAGATACGCAGTATTTT. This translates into CASSEDRGIDTQYF.